This T cell receptor (beta chain) was sequenced for a study of T cell responses to AZD1222 COVID-19 vaccine (dated by TCRdb to about 2021). For context, the study as a whole: TCR sequencing was performed for over 230 trial participants, of whom around 200 were given two doses of AZD1222 and some 26 were given two doses of MenACWY control vaccine. Trial participants were enrolled into age subgroups of 18-55, 56-69 and 70-plus years, which contained about 150, 28 and 57 TCR-sequenced participants, respectively.

The paper's findings and limits, for the study overall: After two AZD1222 doses, spike-specific TCR breadth and depth were significantly higher than at day 0 and than in MenACWY recipients. CD4 TCRs associated with the vaccine covered the entire spike protein, and the dominant responses were in regions 160-218 and 743-854. Participants were mostly white British and included more females than males, and it was suggested by the authors that clonal diversity may have been underestimated. In the small 56-69-year group, the increase in depth fell short of significance, most likely because of low power. Because no day 14 peak-response samples were available, the repertoires could be characterized only after the peak T cell response. Nearly half of unique spike-specific TCRs reportedly recognized epitopes outside regions mutated in the B.1.351 and B.1.1.7 variants. Conclusions about previously exposed vaccinees are limited, since just six AZD1222 recipients were seropositive for SARS-CoV-2 at baseline.

On this clone: This clone's antigen is unknown. No clone much larger than this one lies a single base away; base qualities are absent.

The CDR3 regions of human TCRbeta chains were analyzed by immunosequencing. The paper's processing steps were these. TCRs in the repertoires were matched against a reference library of SARS-CoV-2-specific TCRs that had been generated with the MIRA antigen-specificity platform. Breadth meant the fraction of unique TCRs that were SARS-CoV-2-associated, whereas depth meant the fraction of total T cells that were SARS-CoV-2-associated. Using the MIRA data, each spike-specific TCR was assigned both to the spike region to which the TCR was reactive and to a CD4 or CD8 class. Log10-transformed breadth and depth values were compared by one-way ANOVA with Sidak's multiple comparisons tests. TCRdb limited this immuneACCESS table to in-frame rearrangements with V and J called. A share of clones is missing; checked studies link under half to unresolved V genes, and the rest is unexplained. V and J calls and clone size are as listed in that table; D and trimming were resolved from the DNA. The sample table records 140,000 to 150,000 clones; about 93% of these occur just once. The ten largest clones take up less than 5% of the sample.

V and J are truncated by 2 bases and 5 bases respectively, leaving an intervening sequence of 7 bases. The CDR3 runs 13 amino acids, cysteine and phenylalanine included. Of all the DNA, just the CDR3 is kept, 39 bases in frame from base 1. The germline V gene yields MRHNA for CDR1 and SNTAGT for CDR2. The time point label, as the study defines it: about 28 days (+/-7) after the second vaccine dose. AZD1222 recipients whose second dose came at about 4 weeks and those whose second dose came at about 12 weeks were combined into one group, since spike-specific TCR depth and breadth did not differ between the two schedules. Samples from vaccinated people were obtained from the UK trials COV001 and COV002, which included a single-blind randomized controlled phase 2/3 trial of AZD1222 (ChAdOx1 nCoV-19) in healthy adults. For TCRbeta chain sequencing, PBMC samples were collected from trial participants at day 0 and at day 28 after the second dose.

This specimen was peripheral blood, taken 28 days after the second AZD1222 dose. The receptor comes from an adult who received the AZD1222 COVID-19 vaccine. The V gene is TRBV6-4 and the J gene is TRBJ2-1; the D segment cannot be called with confidence. The CDR3 region has the sequence CASSDLNNNEQFF. The nucleotides are TGTGCCAGCAGTGACCTCAATAACAATGAGCAGTTCTTC.